The present T cell receptor beta chain was sequenced within a study of shared clonotypes between healthy human individuals (TCRdb year 2020). A note on the overall study: The cohort included three men and two women between 18 and 49 years of age. Per donor, three plates each were used for CD4 naive and CD4 memory, two for CD8 naive, and one for CD8 memory. The study deeply sequenced blood TCR repertoires of five healthy adults to estimate repertoire size and the extent of clonotype sharing between individuals. Libraries were prepared and TCR repertoires were sequenced by different laboratories using diverse techniques, in order to increase sequencing depth and limit assay-specific biases. Each donor's leukapheresis produced roughly between about 0.8 and 8.9 billion PBMCs. General study outcomes and caveats: Larger estimated clonotype richness was generally found for naive subsets than for memory subsets. Across four donors, roughly 5% of naive CD4, 3% to 4% of naive CD8, 2.3% of memory CD4, and roughly 0.41% of memory CD8 clonotypes were shared. Pairwise subsampling indicated that sequencing depth was expected to affect the degree of clonotype sharing among donors. Incomplete sequencing was indicated by rarefaction of sorted-subset datasets, despite the large sequencing depth. Sampling was limited to blood, and TCR repertoires in tissue likely differ from TCR repertoires in blood. The genetic and exposure-history diversity represented was limited by the small number of donors. Clonotypes shared by all four sorted-subset donors showed higher generation probabilities than non-shared clonotypes.

Using the deep immunoSEQ assay, multiplex PCR amplified TCR CDR3 regions from genomic DNA. Extracted genomic DNA from each cell subset was distributed evenly across all wells of several immunoSEQ 96-well plates, and each plate was treated as a replicate. For sorted subsets, roughly 200 ng of genomic DNA, equivalent to 25,000 to 30,000 T cell genomes, went into each replicate PCR. The purified libraries were quantified using a Qubit 3.0 fluorometer, sized with a Bioanalyzer 2100, and then quantified again using the KAPA Library Quantification kit. A separate single-read 150-cycle Illumina NextSeq 550 flow cell was used to sequence each immunoSEQ 96-well plate. The paper's data handling went like this. Because the immunoSEQ output included only junctional sequences and no quality scores, the filtering could not be the same as the filtering used for full-length reads. Sequences were annotated with PyIR, a Python wrapper for IgBLAST v1.9, using IMGT germline references to assign V/J genes and CDR3. Reads were removed for weak V/J assignments (E-value above 1e-6), missing CDR3, stop codons, out-of-frame junctions, or ambiguous translated residues. V3J clonotypes were defined by identical inferred V gene, J gene, and CDR3 amino acid sequence. Percentage overlap between repertoires was computed as shared unique clonotypes divided by the size of the smaller repertoire. RTK rarefaction, the Chao1 estimator, and Recon v2.1 estimates of unobserved clonotypes were used to assess repertoire richness. Generation probabilities were computed with OLGA for all TCRbeta clonotypes obtained by the gDNA method from several donors. TCRdb took this table from immuneACCESS and kept in-frame rearrangements with V and J called. Such tables lack part of the clones; where checked against another copy, unresolved V genes explain under half of the gap, and the rest is unexplained. That table is the source of V, J and clone size, and D and trimming were worked out from the DNA. The sample contains about 1 million clones, roughly 70% of them found a single time. The ten largest clones represent around 1.5% of the sample.

V is cut by 5 bases and J by 0 bases, and the space between the germline ends is 5 bases. Including the terminal cysteine and phenylalanine, the CDR3 comprises 11 residues. Only CDR3 DNA is held: 33 bases, read in frame from base 1. CDR1 and CDR2 were assigned from the germline V gene (reference sequence) as GTSNPN and SVGIG. Concerning this clone: Its antigen is currently not known. Base-call qualities are not available, and no considerably larger clone is one nucleotide away. The sample has other DNA sequences that encode this CDR3 too.

The donors were healthy, HIV-negative adults with no recently reported acute infections or vaccinations. Only Caucasian adults living in Nashville, Tennessee, USA were represented among the donors. CD4+ T cells were enriched by magnetic negative selection; naive cells were then positively selected on CD45RA, and the negative fraction formed the memory subset. After blood collection by leukapheresis, PBMCs were isolated using Ficoll-Histopaque density gradient centrifugation and then cryopreserved in the vapor phase of liquid nitrogen. Analytical flow cytometry was used to check the purity and quantity of every magnetically sorted T cell population. From each sorted fraction, genomic DNA was isolated and quantified by UV absorbance on a Nanodrop 2000c.

Sequencing was done on a sample of memory CD4+ T cells sorted from blood. The cell subset or site tag for this specimen amounts to: CD45RA-negative fraction. This receptor was taken from a man in his late teens or twenties in good health. The V and J genes are TRBV30 and TRBJ2-7; no D gene can be assigned with confidence. The encoded CDR3 is CAWSASYEQYF. The nucleotides read TGTGCCTGGTCCGCCTCCTACGAGCAGTACTTC.